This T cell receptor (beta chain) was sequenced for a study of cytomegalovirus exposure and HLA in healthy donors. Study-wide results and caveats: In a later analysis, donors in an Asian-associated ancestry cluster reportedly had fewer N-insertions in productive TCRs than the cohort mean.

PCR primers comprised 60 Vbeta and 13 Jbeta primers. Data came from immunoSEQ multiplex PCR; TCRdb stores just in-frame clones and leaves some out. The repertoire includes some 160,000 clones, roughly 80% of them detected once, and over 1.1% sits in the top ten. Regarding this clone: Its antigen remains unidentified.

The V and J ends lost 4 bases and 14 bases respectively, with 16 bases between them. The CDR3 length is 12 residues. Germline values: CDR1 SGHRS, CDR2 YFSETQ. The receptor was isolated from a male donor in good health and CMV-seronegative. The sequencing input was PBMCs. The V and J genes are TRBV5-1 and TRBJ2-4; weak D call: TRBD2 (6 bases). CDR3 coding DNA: TGCGCCAGCAGCCCGGAGGGCCATGGGAAGTACTTC. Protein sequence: CASSPEGHGKYF. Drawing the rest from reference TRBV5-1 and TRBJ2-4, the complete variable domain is KAGVTQTPRYLIKTRGQQVTLSCSPISGHRSVSWYQQTPGQGLQFLFEYFSETQRNKGNFPGRFSGRQFSNSRSEMNVSTLELGDSALYLCASSPEGHGKYFGAGTRLSVL.